This entry concerns a single TCR beta chain. Its matching antigen is unknown. This CDR3 is built from 14 residues. V was pared by 0 bases and J by 1 base, with 4 bases between. Per the germline V gene, CDR1 is SGHRS and CDR2 is YFSETQ. The method was immunoSEQ multiplex PCR; TCRdb's version includes in-frame clones alone and lacks a portion of them. Of 100,000 to 150,000 clones in the sample, approximately 78% were seen once. The data were obtained in a study of radiation and T cells in renal cell carcinoma. Study-wide results and caveats: From baseline, blood top tumor clonotypes peaked at 2 weeks post-radiation. Pretreatment tumor biopsies were lacking, so baseline clonotypes are unknown.

The time point denotes: baseline pretreatment blood. Documented treatment: 15 Gy SBRT to primary tumor, nephrectomy 4 weeks later. After SBRT, blood was collected at 2 and 4 weeks, plus baseline. The patient's renal cell carcinoma had clear cell pathology. The source was blood, collected from a patient whose treatment included radiotherapy and nephrectomy. This TCR came from a woman in her sixties with renal cell carcinoma. This chain links TRBV5-1 with TRBJ2-2; no clear D gene. The CDR3 DNA follows: TGCGCCAGCAGCTTGGGTGGGAACACCGGGGAGCTGTTTTTT. Its protein product is CASSLGGNTGELFF.